This record concerns one T cell receptor beta chain sequence. TCRdb keeps only in-frame clones here, not all; method: immunoSEQ multiplex PCR. Among approximately 280,000 clones, 75% to 95% were seen once, and the ten largest hold roughly 7.3%. The data were obtained in a study of blood T cell repertoires in COVID-19. Germline V gives CDR1 SGHRS, CDR2 YFSETQ. Trimming shortened V by 2 bases and J by 2 bases, and 4 bases separated the two germline ends. This CDR3 region has 12 residues. The J gene is TRBJ2-5, the V gene TRBV5-1; D gene ambiguous. The TCR sequence derives from a woman in her twenties or thirties with COVID-19, enrolled during active disease. Sequences were obtained from peripheral blood. DNA for the CDR3: TGCGCCAGCAGCTTACTTCAAGAGACCCAGTACTTC. Its protein is CASSLLQETQYF.